This T cell receptor (beta chain) is from a study of cytomegalovirus exposure and HLA in healthy donors. The PCR used 60 Vbeta and 13 Jbeta primers. This table comes from immunoSEQ multiplex PCR, and its TCRdb copy is limited to in-frame clones, with some not included. The sample holds about 120,000 clones, around 70% seen once. Study findings and constraints: A link between a missense DCLRE1C variant and TCR beta V- and J-gene trimming emerged from a later analysis. A later analysis found most CMV-associated TCR beta chains apparently HLA-restricted.

This CDR3 contains 15 residues. V lost 0 bases, J lost 7 bases, and 8 bases stayed unmatched. Germline V gene sequence: CDR1 LNHNV, CDR2 YYDKDF (reference sequence). This clone appeared a few times. Its target is not known. This TCR came from a male donor in good health and CMV-seronegative. The sequenced sample consisted of PBMCs. This sequence joins TRBV15 and TRBJ1-2, with 7 bases lining up with TRBD1. CDR3 in amino acids: CATSRDPGGGRGYTF. Here the CDR3 DNA reads TGTGCCACCAGCAGAGATCCAGGAGGGGGCCGTGGCTACACCTTC. Supplemented by reference TRBV15 and TRBJ1-2, the full variable domain reads DAMVIQNPRYQVTQFGKPVTLSCSQTLNHNVMYWYQQKSSQAPKLLFHYYDKDFNNEADTPDNFQSRRPNTSFCFLDIRSPGLGDTAMYLCATSRDPGGGRGYTFGSGTRLTVV.